A selection of T cell receptor beta chains follows, all from one sample in a study of early T cells in non-severe SARS-CoV-2 infection. TCRdb passed the 5' RACE reads through MiXCR, listing each CDR3 protein once. The data contain approximately 70,000 distinct CDR3 sequences, about 9% of them singletons. The specimen comprised whole blood, sampled at baseline. The receptors here all came from an adult who was a healthcare worker with PCR-confirmed SARS-CoV-2 infection or an uninfected control (not recorded which). The CDR3 runs from the conserved cysteine through the conserved F or W. The D gene is left open where the match is weak. Clone size is shown for a subset of rows, as once, few, many or a class of expanded clone.

v_call: TRBV10-3
d_call: NA
j_call: TRBJ1-1
clone_size: NA
cdr3_aa: CAISERPGRTNTEAFF
cdr3_nt: TGTGCCATCAGTGAGCGGCCGGGTCGAACGAACACTGAAGCTTTCTTT

v_call: TRBV4-3
d_call: TRBD2
j_call: TRBJ2-5
clone_size: many
cdr3_aa: CASSQGGPGSSGETQYF
cdr3_nt: TGCGCCAGCAGCCAAGGGGGCCCCGGGTCTAGCGGGGAGACCCAGTACTTC

v_call: TRBV6-2/TRBV6-3
d_call: TRBD1
j_call: TRBJ2-2
clone_size: once
cdr3_aa: CASGLDRANTGELFF
cdr3_nt: TGTGCCAGCGGATTGGACAGGGCGAACACCGGGGAGCTGTTTTTT

v_call: TRBV10-3
d_call: TRBD2
j_call: TRBJ2-3
clone_size: many
cdr3_aa: CAISESPRSGSVPDTQYF
cdr3_nt: TGTGCCATCAGTGAGTCCCCCCGTAGCGGGAGTGTCCCAGATACGCAGTATTTT

v_call: TRBV3-1
d_call: TRBD2
j_call: TRBJ2-5
clone_size: NA
cdr3_aa: CASSQDKLAGQETQYF
cdr3_nt: TGTGCCAGCAGCCAAGATAAACTAGCGGGACAAGAGACCCAGTACTTC

v_call: TRBV10-2
d_call: NA
j_call: TRBJ2-7
clone_size: many
cdr3_aa: CASNPGRGRAYEQYF
cdr3_nt: TGCGCCAGCAATCCCGGGCGGGGGCGAGCCTACGAGCAGTACTTC

v_call: TRBV7-2
d_call: NA
j_call: TRBJ2-7
clone_size: few
cdr3_aa: CASSLGVRYEQYF
cdr3_nt: TGTGCCAGCAGCTTAGGCGTTCGGTACGAGCAGTACTTC

v_call: TRBV2
d_call: NA
j_call: TRBJ2-7
clone_size: NA
cdr3_aa: CASSFPANEQYF
cdr3_nt: TGTGCCAGCAGTTTCCCAGCCAACGAGCAGTACTTC

v_call: TRBV6-2/TRBV6-3
d_call: NA
j_call: TRBJ1-2
clone_size: many
cdr3_aa: CASSDGPSYTF
cdr3_nt: TGTGCCAGCAGTGACGGACCGTCCTACACCTTC

v_call: TRBV30
d_call: TRBD2
j_call: TRBJ2-7
clone_size: NA
cdr3_aa: CAWTPREGGRGYEQYF
cdr3_nt: TGTGCCTGGACCCCCAGGGAGGGCGGCAGAGGGTACGAGCAGTACTTC

v_call: TRBV6-5
d_call: NA
j_call: TRBJ1-4
clone_size: NA
cdr3_aa: CASSLEGIWTNEKLFF
cdr3_nt: TGTGCCAGCAGTTTAGAGGGCATCTGGACTAATGAAAAACTGTTTTTT

v_call: TRBV28
d_call: NA
j_call: TRBJ1-6
clone_size: NA
cdr3_aa: CASSLGQGVSPLHF
cdr3_nt: TGTGCCAGCAGTTTAGGGCAGGGCGTTTCACCCCTCCACTTT

v_call: TRBV12-3/TRBV12-4
d_call: TRBD1
j_call: TRBJ1-2
clone_size: many
cdr3_aa: CASSYAGGGDGDTF
cdr3_nt: TGTGCCAGCAGTTATGCAGGGGGCGGTGATGGCGACACCTTC

v_call: TRBV12-3/TRBV12-4
d_call: NA
j_call: TRBJ2-6
clone_size: few
cdr3_aa: CASSTGTASSGANVLTF
cdr3_nt: TGTGCCAGCAGTACGGGGACGGCTAGCTCTGGGGCCAACGTCCTGACTTTC

v_call: TRBV18
d_call: NA
j_call: TRBJ2-1
clone_size: few
cdr3_aa: CASSPFPRGLVAEQFF
cdr3_nt: TGTGCCAGCTCACCATTTCCCAGGGGCCTAGTGGCTGAGCAGTTCTTC

v_call: TRBV28
d_call: NA
j_call: TRBJ1-6
clone_size: few
cdr3_aa: CASSLSSSPLHF
cdr3_nt: TGTGCCAGCAGTCTCTCAAGTTCACCCCTCCACTTT

v_call: TRBV28
d_call: TRBD2
j_call: TRBJ2-5
clone_size: many
cdr3_aa: CASSSLAGVSETQYF
cdr3_nt: TGTGCCAGCAGTTCACTAGCGGGAGTTTCAGAGACCCAGTACTTC

v_call: TRBV28
d_call: NA
j_call: TRBJ2-7
clone_size: few
cdr3_aa: CASASGSSYEQYF
cdr3_nt: TGTGCCAGCGCCAGCGGTAGCTCCTACGAGCAGTACTTC

v_call: TRBV6-2/TRBV6-3
d_call: NA
j_call: TRBJ2-1
clone_size: many
cdr3_aa: CASSYSVSSRYNEQFF
cdr3_nt: TGTGCCAGCAGTTACTCGGTGTCTAGCAGGTACAATGAGCAGTTCTTC

v_call: TRBV7-2
d_call: NA
j_call: TRBJ2-1
clone_size: many
cdr3_aa: CASSLAGAGVSYEQFF
cdr3_nt: TGTGCCAGCAGCTTAGCGGGGGCAGGGGTTAGTTATGAGCAGTTCTTC

v_call: TRBV12-3/TRBV12-4
d_call: NA
j_call: TRBJ2-2
clone_size: many
cdr3_aa: CASSLKGDGELFF
cdr3_nt: TGTGCCAGCAGTTTAAAAGGGGACGGGGAGCTGTTTTTT

v_call: TRBV10-2
d_call: TRBD2
j_call: TRBJ2-1
clone_size: NA
cdr3_aa: CASRTSGSVYNEQFF
cdr3_nt: TGCGCCAGCCGAACTAGCGGGAGTGTCTACAATGAGCAGTTCTTC

v_call: TRBV6-2/TRBV6-3
d_call: NA
j_call: TRBJ2-2
clone_size: NA
cdr3_aa: CASATLSTNTGELFF
cdr3_nt: TGTGCCAGTGCGACCCTTTCGACGAACACCGGGGAGCTGTTTTTT

v_call: TRBV12-3/TRBV12-4
d_call: NA
j_call: TRBJ2-4
clone_size: many
cdr3_aa: CASSPRARRTKNIQYF
cdr3_nt: TGTGCCAGCAGTCCCCGGGCACGGAGGACCAAAAACATTCAGTACTTC

v_call: TRBV5-1
d_call: NA
j_call: TRBJ2-7
clone_size: many
cdr3_aa: CASSLESRATHYEQYF
cdr3_nt: TGCGCCAGCAGCTTGGAGTCTAGAGCCACTCACTACGAGCAGTACTTC

v_call: TRBV29-1
d_call: NA
j_call: TRBJ2-3
clone_size: NA
cdr3_aa: CSVEVADTQYF
cdr3_nt: TGCAGCGTTGAGGTCGCAGATACGCAGTATTTT

v_call: TRBV7-2
d_call: TRBD2
j_call: TRBJ2-7
clone_size: many
cdr3_aa: CASSPRGAGGHEQYF
cdr3_nt: TGTGCCAGCAGCCCCCGTGGAGCGGGAGGGCACGAGCAGTACTTC

v_call: TRBV27
d_call: NA
j_call: TRBJ2-7
clone_size: few
cdr3_aa: CASSLVPRQGLYEQYF
cdr3_nt: TGTGCCAGCAGTTTAGTCCCCAGACAGGGACTCTACGAGCAGTACTTC

v_call: TRBV28
d_call: TRBD1
j_call: TRBJ1-1
clone_size: NA
cdr3_aa: CASRRGQPPRNTEAFF
cdr3_nt: TGTGCCAGCAGACGGGGACAGCCCCCGAGGAACACTGAAGCTTTCTTT

v_call: TRBV20-1
d_call: NA
j_call: TRBJ1-1
clone_size: many
cdr3_aa: CSARFGGGNTEAFF
cdr3_nt: TGCAGTGCTAGATTTGGCGGGGGGAACACTGAAGCTTTCTTT

v_call: TRBV28
d_call: NA
j_call: TRBJ2-1
clone_size: many
cdr3_aa: CASTVLATNEQFF
cdr3_nt: TGTGCCAGCACGGTCCTCGCTACGAATGAGCAGTTCTTC

v_call: TRBV7-9
d_call: NA
j_call: TRBJ2-1
clone_size: few
cdr3_aa: CASSSGPGLSSYNEQFF
cdr3_nt: TGTGCCAGCAGCTCCGGGCCGGGACTGAGCTCCTACAATGAGCAGTTCTTC

v_call: TRBV9
d_call: TRBD2
j_call: TRBJ2-3
clone_size: few
cdr3_aa: CASSASLGASGRIDTQYF
cdr3_nt: TGTGCCAGCAGCGCGTCATTAGGGGCTAGCGGGAGAATAGATACGCAGTATTTT

v_call: TRBV28
d_call: TRBD1
j_call: TRBJ2-7
clone_size: NA
cdr3_aa: CASNTPGQATYEQYF
cdr3_nt: TGTGCCAGCAACACACCGGGACAGGCAACCTACGAGCAGTACTTC

v_call: TRBV11-1
d_call: TRBD2
j_call: TRBJ2-7
clone_size: few
cdr3_aa: CASSTPGLGSYEQYF
cdr3_nt: TGTGCCAGCAGCACCCCCGGACTAGGATCCTACGAGCAGTACTTC

v_call: TRBV24-1
d_call: NA
j_call: TRBJ2-3
clone_size: NA
cdr3_aa: CATSGGAGTDTQYF
cdr3_nt: TGTGCCACCAGTGGGGGGGCCGGTACAGATACGCAGTATTTT

v_call: TRBV2
d_call: NA
j_call: TRBJ2-2
clone_size: NA
cdr3_aa: CASKGRTNTGELFF
cdr3_nt: TGTGCCAGCAAGGGCAGGACGAACACCGGGGAGCTGTTTTTT

v_call: TRBV3-1
d_call: NA
j_call: TRBJ2-1
clone_size: many
cdr3_aa: CASSQDLGFYNEQFF
cdr3_nt: TGTGCCAGCAGCCAAGATCTGGGATTTTACAATGAGCAGTTCTTC

v_call: TRBV3-1
d_call: NA
j_call: TRBJ2-7
clone_size: NA
cdr3_aa: CASSQGNPAESYEQYF
cdr3_nt: TGTGCCAGCAGCCAAGGCAATCCAGCGGAGTCCTACGAGCAGTACTTC

v_call: TRBV10-3
d_call: TRBD1
j_call: TRBJ2-1
clone_size: few
cdr3_aa: CAIGQGYNEQFF
cdr3_nt: TGTGCCATCGGACAGGGCTACAATGAGCAGTTCTTC

v_call: TRBV3-1
d_call: TRBD1
j_call: TRBJ2-5
clone_size: many
cdr3_aa: CASSPGQGLETQYF
cdr3_nt: TGTGCCAGCAGCCCCGGACAGGGTCTGGAGACCCAGTACTTC